Listed below are T cell receptor beta chains from one sample, sequenced in a study of cytomegalovirus exposure and HLA in healthy donors. Clones were read by immunoSEQ multiplex PCR, and TCRdb kept only the in-frame ones, dropping some. This sample has more than 130,000 clones, with over 75% found just once. What was sequenced was PBMCs. The receptors were sampled from a man aged 25-40 years in good health and CMV-seronegative. The CDR3 runs from the conserved cysteine through the conserved F or W. Fields, in order: CDR3 DNA, CDR3 protein, J gene, clone size, D gene, V gene. D genes are given only for firm matches. Some rows have no size entry. The others give once, few or many, or a class for an expanded clone.

TGTGCCATCAGTGATGTAACAGGGGGAATGGGCAATTCACCCCTCCACTTT,CAISDVTGGMGNSPLHF,TRBJ1-6,.,TRBD1,TRBV10-3
TGTGTGCGAGGACAGGCACTATACGAGCAGTACTTC,CVRGQALYEQYF,TRBJ2-7,.,TRBD1,TRBV19
TGTGCCAGCAGTGAAGAGACAACCCAGTACTTC,CASSEETTQYF,TRBJ2-5,.,.,TRBV2
TGTGCCAGCAGCCCTGGGACAATCTCCGATACGCAGTATTTT,CASSPGTISDTQYF,TRBJ2-3,.,.,TRBV4-2
TGCGCCAGCAGCGTAGGAACAGGGGATAATGAAAAACTGTTTTTT,CASSVGTGDNEKLFF,TRBJ1-4,.,TRBD1,TRBV5-1
TGTGCCAGCAGCCAAGGGGGGGACCCAGATACGCAGTATTTT,CASSQGGDPDTQYF,TRBJ2-3,.,.,TRBV4-2
TGTGCCAGCAGTTTAGACAGGCAAGAGACCCAGTACTTC,CASSLDRQETQYF,TRBJ2-5,.,.,TRBV6-1
TGTGCCAGCAGCCGGAGTTACAATCAGCCCCAGCATTTT,CASSRSYNQPQHF,TRBJ1-5,.,.,TRBV11-2
TGTGCCAGCAGTTACATTCAGGCCACTGAAGCTTTCTTT,CASSYIQATEAFF,TRBJ1-1,few,.,TRBV6-5
TGTGCCACTAGACAGGCCGGAGAGACCCAGTACTTC,CATRQAGETQYF,TRBJ2-5,.,.,TRBV19
TGTGCCAGTAGTGCGACAAGGAACACTGAAGCTTTCTTT,CASSATRNTEAFF,TRBJ1-1,.,.,TRBV19
TGTGCCAGCAGCCCGTCGGGGGGTCCCGGGGAGCTGTTTTTT,CASSPSGGPGELFF,TRBJ2-2,once,TRBD2,TRBV6-5
TGTGCCAGCAGCTTAGCAGAGCATGGCTACACCTTC,CASSLAEHGYTF,TRBJ1-2,.,.,TRBV7-9
TGTGCCAGCAGTTGGGCGGGAGTGTCAGATACGCAGTATTTT,CASSWAGVSDTQYF,TRBJ2-3,.,TRBD2,TRBV28
TGTGCCAGCAGTTTAGGCGGGCAGATGTACGAGCAGTACTTC,CASSLGGQMYEQYF,TRBJ2-7,few,.,TRBV28
TGTGCCTGGAGGGCAGTTTCCTACAATGAGCAGTTCTTC,CAWRAVSYNEQFF,TRBJ2-1,.,.,TRBV30
TGTGCCAGCAGTGAGCGGGGGCCAGAGAAGACCCAGTACTTC,CASSERGPEKTQYF,TRBJ2-5,.,TRBD2,TRBV28
TGTGCCAGTAGTATCGACAGGGAATCGGAAAAACTGTTTTTT,CASSIDRESEKLFF,TRBJ1-4,.,TRBD1,TRBV19
TGTGCCAGCAGTTTATCATCTGGGGGCAGTCAGCCCCAGCATTTT,CASSLSSGGSQPQHF,TRBJ1-5,.,.,TRBV27
TGTGCCAGCGGGGGGGACATAGAAGGCTACACCTTC,CASGGDIEGYTF,TRBJ1-2,once,.,TRBV2
TGCGCCAGCAGCCCGACGGCTCGGGGAACGACACTATATGGCTACACCTTC,CASSPTARGTTLYGYTF,TRBJ1-2,.,.,TRBV5-1
TGTGCCAGCAGTACATCTAGCGGACCCTCCTACGAGCAGTACTTC,CASSTSSGPSYEQYF,TRBJ2-7,few,TRBD2,TRBV6-6
TGTGCCAGCAGCTACTCCGGGACAGACTCAAGAAAGCAGTTCTTC,CASSYSGTDSRKQFF,TRBJ2-1,.,TRBD1,TRBV5-8
TGTGCCAGCAGTTTTGGGCCCTCAATTTACGAGCAGTACTTC,CASSFGPSIYEQYF,TRBJ2-7,.,.,TRBV28
TGTGCCAGCAGCCAAGGTGTATTGACAGTTTCCTATGGCTACACCTTC,CASSQGVLTVSYGYTF,TRBJ1-2,few,.,TRBV4-2
TGTGCCAGCAGCCAAGCTACAGAGACTGAAGCTTTCTTT,CASSQATETEAFF,TRBJ1-1,.,.,TRBV4-2
TGTGCCAGCAGCTTCACGGGGGGGCCTTTTGACGGGGAGCTGTTTTTT,CASSFTGGPFDGELFF,TRBJ2-2,.,TRBD2,TRBV28
TGTGCCAGCAGCGTCAAGGGGACAGGAGCTAACTATGGCTACACCTTC,CASSVKGTGANYGYTF,TRBJ1-2,.,TRBD1,TRBV2
TGTGCCAGCAGTTTCCATACAGATGGCTACGAGCAGTACTTC,CASSFHTDGYEQYF,TRBJ2-7,.,.,TRBV28
TGTGCCAGCAGTCGAGGGGACAGGACGTACAATGAGCAGTTCTTC,CASSRGDRTYNEQFF,TRBJ2-1,.,TRBD1,TRBV28
TGCAGCGTAACGGGGGGTCCTGATGATGGCTACACCTTC,CSVTGGPDDGYTF,TRBJ1-2,.,.,TRBV29-1
TGTGCCAGCAGCGTAGGACAGGGATTCACCGGGGAGCTGTTTTTT,CASSVGQGFTGELFF,TRBJ2-2,.,TRBD1,TRBV9
TGTGCCAGCAGTGGAATACAGGGATCCGAGCAGTACTTC,CASSGIQGSEQYF,TRBJ2-7,.,.,TRBV6-1
TGTGCCACGACCGGGACTAGCGGCTTTAGCTCCTACAATGAGCAGTTCTTC,CATTGTSGFSSYNEQFF,TRBJ2-1,.,TRBD2,TRBV10-3
TGTGCCAGCAGCTTGTTGGGGGGGGGCTCAGATACGCAGTATTTT,CASSLLGGGSDTQYF,TRBJ2-3,.,.,TRBV5-4
TGTGCCAGCAGTGACTCCCCGGGACAGGGCCCCCACGAGCAGTACTTC,CASSDSPGQGPHEQYF,TRBJ2-7,.,TRBD1,TRBV25-1
TGTGCCAGCTCACCATCCACAGGGGAAAAACTGTTTTTT,CASSPSTGEKLFF,TRBJ1-4,.,.,TRBV18
TGCGCCAGCAGCGCGGGAGTGGGAGGGGGAAGCACAGATACGCAGTATTTT,CASSAGVGGGSTDTQYF,TRBJ2-3,.,.,TRBV5-1
TGTGCCAGCAGCGTAGCTCACAGGGGCATGGATGGCTACACCTTC,CASSVAHRGMDGYTF,TRBJ1-2,once,TRBD1,TRBV9